The source of this T cell receptor beta chain is a study of blood T cell repertoires in COVID-19. Across the whole study: Donors in the United States, Italy and Spain gave samples during acute or convalescent COVID-19. PBMCs, B-cell-depleted T cells, or T cells provided the cDNA or gDNA that made up the material.

In the authors' methods: Reference gene primer amplification yielded estimated nucleated cell counts. TCRdb keeps only in-frame clones here, not all; method: immunoSEQ multiplex PCR. For V, J and clone size, that table is used; D and trimming come from the DNA. This sample has about 200,000 clones; 85% to 90% occur once, and the top ten carry 1.5% to 2%. The CDR3 is 15 residues long. Looked up from germline, CDR1 is SGHNT and CDR2 is YYREEE (reference sequence). Trimming removed 0 bases at V and 5 bases at J, with 9 bases between. The source of this sequence is a man in his late teens or twenties with active or convalescent COVID-19. The chain links TRBV5-4 to TRBJ1-6; a possible D gene is TRBD1 (6 bases). Sequencing input: peripheral blood. The CDR3 region has the DNA TGTGCCAGCAGCTTGGCAACAGGGAATAATTCACCCCTCCACTTT. It yields the protein CASSLATGNNSPLHF. The whole variable domain, filled in from reference TRBV5-4 and TRBJ1-6, reads ETGVTQSPTHLIKTRGQQVTLRCSSQSGHNTVSWYQQALGQGPQFIFQYYREEENGRGNFPPRFSGLQFPNYSSELNVNALELDDSALYLCASSLATGNNSPLHFGNGTRLTVT.